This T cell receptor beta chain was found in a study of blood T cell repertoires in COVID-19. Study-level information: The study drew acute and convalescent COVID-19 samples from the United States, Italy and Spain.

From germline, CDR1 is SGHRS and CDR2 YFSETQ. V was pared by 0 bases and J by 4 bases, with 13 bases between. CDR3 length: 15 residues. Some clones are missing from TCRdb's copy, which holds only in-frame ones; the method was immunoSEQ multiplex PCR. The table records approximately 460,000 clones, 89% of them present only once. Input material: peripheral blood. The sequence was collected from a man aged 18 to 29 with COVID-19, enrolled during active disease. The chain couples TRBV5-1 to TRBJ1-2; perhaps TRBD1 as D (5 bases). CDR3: CASSLDPRESYGYTF. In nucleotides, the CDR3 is TGCGCCAGCAGCTTGGATCCCAGGGAATCCTATGGCTACACCTTC.